Listed below are T cell receptor beta chains from one sample, sequenced in a study of T cell repertoires in cytomegalovirus infection. TCRdb fed the reads into MiXCR, producing one record per CDR3 protein. The table includes hundreds of thousands of distinct CDR3 sequences, 15% to 20% detected once. Material: PBMCs. The source of these receptors is a human donor in good health (CMV status not recorded). Some clones in this sample may be carry-over from other donors' samples. Both conserved end residues are part of each CDR3. Fields, in order: J gene, clone size, V gene, D gene, CDR3 DNA, CDR3 protein. The D gene is left open where the match is weak. Clone size, where shown, is once, few, many, or a class for clones that have expanded.

j_gene: TRBJ2-4
abundance: many
v_gene: TRBV12-3/TRBV12-4
d_gene: .
CDR3nt: TGTGCCAGCACCACGGTCGGCCCCAAAAACATTCAGTACTTC
CDR3aa: CASTTVGPKNIQYF

j_gene: TRBJ2-7
abundance: many
v_gene: TRBV7-2
d_gene: TRBD2
CDR3nt: TGTGCCAGCAGCATTACTAGCGGCCATGAGTACGAGCAGTACTTC
CDR3aa: CASSITSGHEYEQYF

j_gene: TRBJ2-5
abundance: few
v_gene: TRBV9
d_gene: .
CDR3nt: TGTGCCAGCAGCGTAGGTCCCGATACCAGAGAGACCCAGTACTTC
CDR3aa: CASSVGPDTRETQYF

j_gene: TRBJ1-3
abundance: many
v_gene: TRBV12-3/TRBV12-4
d_gene: .
CDR3nt: TGTGCCAGCAGTTTCTCGGTCTCTGGAAACACCATATATTTT
CDR3aa: CASSFSVSGNTIYF

j_gene: TRBJ2-3
abundance: few
v_gene: TRBV28
d_gene: .
CDR3nt: TGTGCCAGCTCGACCGGGGGCCCACACACAGATACGCAGTATTTT
CDR3aa: CASSTGGPHTDTQYF

j_gene: TRBJ2-7
abundance: many
v_gene: TRBV28
d_gene: .
CDR3nt: TGTGCCAGCAGTTCCAGGACAGAACCTACCTACGAGCAGTACTTC
CDR3aa: CASSSRTEPTYEQYF

j_gene: TRBJ2-7
abundance: many
v_gene: TRBV20-1
d_gene: .
CDR3nt: TGCAGTGCCAGGGGTAGGGGCTGGTACGAGCAGTACTTC
CDR3aa: CSARGRGWYEQYF

j_gene: TRBJ1-1
abundance: .
v_gene: TRBV7-9
d_gene: .
CDR3nt: TGTGCCAGCAGCTCGGGTAGCCAGAACACTGAAGCTTTCTTT
CDR3aa: CASSSGSQNTEAFF

j_gene: TRBJ2-1
abundance: .
v_gene: TRBV29-1
d_gene: TRBD1
CDR3nt: TGCAGCGTTACGGACAGGGGGAGGGATGAGCAGTTCTTC
CDR3aa: CSVTDRGRDEQFF

j_gene: TRBJ2-4
abundance: few
v_gene: TRBV6-6
d_gene: TRBD2
CDR3nt: TGTGCCAGCAGTTATGTGCTAGCGGTCAAAAACATTCAGTACTTC
CDR3aa: CASSYVLAVKNIQYF

j_gene: TRBJ1-3
abundance: .
v_gene: TRBV2
d_gene: TRBD1
CDR3nt: TGTGCCAGCAGGGGACAGGTGGGCTCTGGAAACACCATATATTTT
CDR3aa: CASRGQVGSGNTIYF

j_gene: TRBJ2-7
abundance: .
v_gene: TRBV4-1
d_gene: TRBD2
CDR3nt: TGCGCCAGCAGCCAAGGAGCGGGGGGCTCCTACGAGCAGTACTTC
CDR3aa: CASSQGAGGSYEQYF

j_gene: TRBJ2-5
abundance: many
v_gene: TRBV7-2
d_gene: .
CDR3nt: TGTGCCAGCAGCTCTGGACGTCGGGAGACCCAGTACTTC
CDR3aa: CASSSGRRETQYF

j_gene: TRBJ1-3
abundance: many
v_gene: TRBV6-5
d_gene: .
CDR3nt: TGTGCCAGCAGTTACTCAAGGTCCCAGGAACACTCTGGAAACACCATATATTTT
CDR3aa: CASSYSRSQEHSGNTIYF

j_gene: TRBJ2-5
abundance: .
v_gene: TRBV7-2
d_gene: TRBD2
CDR3nt: TGTGCCAGCAGCTTAGTTGGAGCCGCGGGGGGGTACCAAGAGACCCAGTACTTC
CDR3aa: CASSLVGAAGGYQETQYF

j_gene: TRBJ1-2
abundance: .
v_gene: TRBV20-1
d_gene: TRBD1
CDR3nt: TGCAGTGCTAGAGTTTTTGGGACAGGGGGCGTTGACTACACCTTC
CDR3aa: CSARVFGTGGVDYTF

j_gene: TRBJ1-1
abundance: .
v_gene: TRBV20-1
d_gene: TRBD1
CDR3nt: TGCAGTGCTAGGGAGACAGGGGACACTGAAGCTTTCTTT
CDR3aa: CSARETGDTEAFF

j_gene: TRBJ1-5
abundance: few
v_gene: TRBV24-1
d_gene: .
CDR3nt: TGTGCCACCAGTGATTCCCGACGGGCCGTGTCGCCCCAGCATTTT
CDR3aa: CATSDSRRAVSPQHF

j_gene: TRBJ1-3
abundance: many
v_gene: TRBV4-1
d_gene: .
CDR3nt: TGCGCCAGCAGTCGACAGGAGTCTGGAAACACCATATATTTT
CDR3aa: CASSRQESGNTIYF

j_gene: TRBJ2-7
abundance: many
v_gene: TRBV28
d_gene: TRBD2
CDR3nt: TGTGCCAGCAGTCCCATGGACACGGCGGGGGTGGAGCAGTACTTC
CDR3aa: CASSPMDTAGVEQYF

j_gene: TRBJ2-5
abundance: many
v_gene: TRBV27
d_gene: TRBD1
CDR3nt: TGTGCCAGCAGTCTACATTCCGGGACAGGGAAAGGTGAAGGAGAGACCCAGTACTTC
CDR3aa: CASSLHSGTGKGEGETQYF

j_gene: TRBJ1-6
abundance: few
v_gene: TRBV20-1
d_gene: .
CDR3nt: TGCAGTGCTAGACCTCAGGGCAGTTCACCCCTCCACTTT
CDR3aa: CSARPQGSSPLHF

j_gene: TRBJ2-1
abundance: .
v_gene: TRBV20-1
d_gene: .
CDR3nt: TGCAGTGCCCGCCACCACGAGAGCAGGGAAAGCTCCTACAATGAGCAGTTCTTC
CDR3aa: CSARHHESRESSYNEQFF

j_gene: TRBJ1-5
abundance: few
v_gene: TRBV4-1
d_gene: .
CDR3nt: TGCGCCAGCAGCCGAGGAGAGGGGGTTTGGAGTCAGCCCCAGCATTTT
CDR3aa: CASSRGEGVWSQPQHF

j_gene: TRBJ2-1
abundance: few
v_gene: TRBV4-1
d_gene: TRBD1
CDR3nt: TGCGCCAGCACAGCCGGGACAGGGCCATACAATGAGCAGTTCTTC
CDR3aa: CASTAGTGPYNEQFF

j_gene: TRBJ1-4
abundance: .
v_gene: TRBV7-2
d_gene: .
CDR3nt: TGTGCCAGCAGCTTGGGTATATCCATGATATCGGAAAAACTGTTTTTT
CDR3aa: CASSLGISMISEKLFF

j_gene: TRBJ2-5
abundance: few
v_gene: TRBV24-1
d_gene: .
CDR3nt: TGTGCCACCAGTGACCGCCGGGCAGGGGCGGGGTACCAAGAGACCCAGTACTTC
CDR3aa: CATSDRRAGAGYQETQYF

j_gene: TRBJ2-1
abundance: few
v_gene: TRBV27
d_gene: .
CDR3nt: TGTGCCAGCAGTTTATATGGGGGGTCCTACAATGAGCAGTTCTTC
CDR3aa: CASSLYGGSYNEQFF

j_gene: TRBJ2-7
abundance: few
v_gene: TRBV11-2
d_gene: TRBD2
CDR3nt: TGTGCCAGCAGCTTAGCGGGGGGACTAGCGACCGGGGGCGAGCAGTACTTC
CDR3aa: CASSLAGGLATGGEQYF

j_gene: TRBJ2-6
abundance: .
v_gene: TRBV20-1
d_gene: .
CDR3nt: TGCAGTGCTGTACCCAGGCAGGGGTCTGGGGCCAACGTCCTGACTTTC
CDR3aa: CSAVPRQGSGANVLTF

j_gene: TRBJ2-1
abundance: once
v_gene: TRBV20-1
d_gene: TRBD2
CDR3nt: TGCAGTGCTGGATTGGGACTAACCCTTAATGAGCAGTTCTTC
CDR3aa: CSAGLGLTLNEQFF

j_gene: TRBJ2-7
abundance: few
v_gene: TRBV6-2/TRBV6-3
d_gene: .
CDR3nt: TGTGCCAGCAGTGCTTGGACGGGTAAGGACGAGCAGTACTTC
CDR3aa: CASSAWTGKDEQYF

j_gene: TRBJ2-2
abundance: .
v_gene: TRBV6-1
d_gene: .
CDR3nt: TGTGCCAGCATCATTATTTCCGGGGAGCTGTTTTTT
CDR3aa: CASIIISGELFF

j_gene: TRBJ1-5
abundance: many
v_gene: TRBV6-2/TRBV6-3
d_gene: .
CDR3nt: TGTGCCAGCAGTTACAAGGGGTTTGGGAATCAGCCCCAGCATTTT
CDR3aa: CASSYKGFGNQPQHF

j_gene: TRBJ1-1
abundance: few
v_gene: TRBV6-2/TRBV6-3
d_gene: .
CDR3nt: TGTGCCAGCAGACACCGGGTTCGGAACACTGAAGCTTTCTTT
CDR3aa: CASRHRVRNTEAFF

j_gene: TRBJ2-3
abundance: few
v_gene: TRBV7-2
d_gene: TRBD2
CDR3nt: TGTGCCAGCAGAAAAGGGACTAGCGTAGTAGATACGCAGTATTTT
CDR3aa: CASRKGTSVVDTQYF

j_gene: TRBJ2-5
abundance: many
v_gene: TRBV7-7
d_gene: .
CDR3nt: TGTGCTAGCAGCTTGAGCGGCAAGCAAGAGACCCAGTACTTC
CDR3aa: CASSLSGKQETQYF

j_gene: TRBJ2-3
abundance: many
v_gene: TRBV7-9
d_gene: TRBD2
CDR3nt: TGTGCCAGCAGCTCCGGGGGGAGTGCAGATACGCAGTATTTT
CDR3aa: CASSSGGSADTQYF

j_gene: TRBJ2-7
abundance: .
v_gene: TRBV20-1
d_gene: TRBD1
CDR3nt: TGCAGTGCGGATACCGGGACAGGGTACTCCTACGAGCAGTACTTC
CDR3aa: CSADTGTGYSYEQYF

j_gene: TRBJ2-1
abundance: few
v_gene: TRBV10-3
d_gene: TRBD2
CDR3nt: TGTGCCATCAGGAAGGGACTAGAAGTCAATGAGCAGTTCTTC
CDR3aa: CAIRKGLEVNEQFF

j_gene: TRBJ2-7
abundance: few
v_gene: TRBV5-3
d_gene: TRBD1
CDR3nt: TGTGCCAGCAGCGGAAGGACAGGGGAATACGAGCAGTACTTC
CDR3aa: CASSGRTGEYEQYF

j_gene: TRBJ1-2
abundance: .
v_gene: TRBV20-1
d_gene: .
CDR3nt: TGCAGTGCTAGAGATCCCGGGGGGGGGAACTATGGCTACACCTTC
CDR3aa: CSARDPGGGNYGYTF

j_gene: TRBJ2-7
abundance: .
v_gene: TRBV9
d_gene: .
CDR3nt: TGTGCCAGCAAGGGGGGCCCAGCGCAAGCCTACGAGCAGTACTTC
CDR3aa: CASKGGPAQAYEQYF

j_gene: TRBJ2-7
abundance: many
v_gene: TRBV6-2/TRBV6-3
d_gene: TRBD2
CDR3nt: TGTGCCAGCAGTTCCCCTAGCGGGGGGGCCTACGAGCAGTACTTC
CDR3aa: CASSSPSGGAYEQYF

j_gene: TRBJ1-1
abundance: many
v_gene: TRBV7-6
d_gene: .
CDR3nt: TGTGCCAGCAGCTTAGAAGTAGTTACCACTGAAGCTTTCTTT
CDR3aa: CASSLEVVTTEAFF

j_gene: TRBJ2-5
abundance: many
v_gene: TRBV11-1
d_gene: TRBD1
CDR3nt: TGTGCCAGCAGCTTACTTAGGACAGGGTCATCAGAGACCCAGTACTTC
CDR3aa: CASSLLRTGSSETQYF

j_gene: TRBJ2-2
abundance: few
v_gene: TRBV28
d_gene: TRBD1
CDR3nt: TGTGCCAGCAGTTCGGACAGGGGGCGGTCCGGGGAGCTGTTTTTT
CDR3aa: CASSSDRGRSGELFF

j_gene: TRBJ1-2
abundance: .
v_gene: TRBV6-6
d_gene: TRBD1
CDR3nt: TGTGCCAGCAGTTACTCCTTCAGGGGGGAAAATGGCTACACCTTC
CDR3aa: CASSYSFRGENGYTF

j_gene: TRBJ2-2
abundance: many
v_gene: TRBV12-3/TRBV12-4
d_gene: .
CDR3nt: TGTGCCAGCAGTTTAGTAAACAGGTTTCCCGGGGAGCTGTTTTTT
CDR3aa: CASSLVNRFPGELFF

j_gene: TRBJ1-1
abundance: many
v_gene: TRBV7-9
d_gene: TRBD1
CDR3nt: TGTGCCAGCAGCCTACAGGGGGTTTTCACTGAAGCTTTCTTT
CDR3aa: CASSLQGVFTEAFF

j_gene: TRBJ1-2
abundance: .
v_gene: TRBV2
d_gene: .
CDR3nt: TGTGCCAGCAGTGAAACGACAAGGACTACTGGCTACACCTTC
CDR3aa: CASSETTRTTGYTF